The text below deals with one TCR beta chain. What it binds is not known. A multiplex PCR was run with 60 Vbeta primers and 13 Jbeta primers. Using immunoSEQ multiplex PCR, the repertoire was profiled, and TCRdb retains in-frame clones only, with some absent. The data hold more than 70,000 clones, with around two thirds observed a single time. This sample is part of a study of cytomegalovirus exposure and HLA in healthy donors. The study's findings and limits: When a later analysis was performed, an Asian-associated ancestry cluster reportedly had fewer N-insertions than the approximately 700-donor mean. Certain sequence variants were highly shared and formed a cluster, and this cluster was likely a sequencing artifact.

The sequenced sample was PBMCs. The receptor comes from a woman in her fifties or sixties in good health and CMV-seropositive.

Here the CDR3 reads CASMELATSTDTQYF. In nucleotides, the CDR3 is TGTGCCAGCATGGAACTAGCGACAAGCACAGATACGCAGTATTTT. The rearrangement links TRBV27 to TRBJ2-3; 7 bases are a match to TRBD2. With V trimmed by 7 bases and J by 0 bases, 7 bases remained unmatched. The CDR3 spans 15 residues. Germline-derived CDR1 and CDR2 are MNHEY and SMNVEV (reference sequence).